These 31 T cell receptor beta chains share one sample of origin, sequenced in a study of neurological immune-mediated disorders. TCRdb re-analysed the 5' RACE reads in MiXCR, keeping a single row per CDR3 protein. The table includes some 20,000 distinct CDR3 sequences, around 15% detected once. Sequences were obtained from CD4+ T cells from blood. The receptors here all came from a woman aged 60-75 years with HTLV-1-associated myelopathy (HAM/TSP).

This sequence joins TRBV6-1 and TRBJ2-5, with TRBD2 matching over 8 bases. V lost 4 bases and J lost 1; bases outside the gene matches: 8. Germline assignment: CDR1 MNHNS and CDR2 SASEGT. CDR3 size: 16 residues. DNA for the CDR3: TGTGCCAGCAGTGGGGGCCTAGCGGGCCTCCAAGAGACCCAGTACTTC. This gives the protein CASSGGLAGLQETQYF.

This clonotype has ten or more counts. The chain has TRBV20-1 and TRBJ1-2; TRBD1 agrees at 7 bases. The V and J ends lost 3 bases and 1 base, in that order; junction bases with no gene match: 8. Per the germline V gene, CDR1 is DFQATT and CDR2 is SNEGSKA (reference sequence). The CDR3 spans 15 residues. CDR3 in amino acids: CSASGSDRVNYGYTF. The CDR3 region has the DNA TGCAGTGCTAGTGGGTCTGACAGGGTTAACTATGGCTACACCTTC.

This clonotype was seen many times. The chain carries TRBV5-1 and TRBJ1-1; D not resolved. Germline assignment: CDR1 SGHRS and CDR2 YFSETQ. V lost 0 bases and J lost 0, with 6 bases in between. The CDR3 totals 14 residues. DNA for the CDR3: TGCGCCAGCAGCTTGGGGAGTATGAACACTGAAGCTTTCTTT. This codes for CASSLGSMNTEAFF.

This clonotype has ten or more counts. V is TRBV6-6 and J is TRBJ1-2; no clear D gene. This CDR3 region has 11 residues. Germline V gives CDR1 MNHNY, CDR2 SVGAGI (reference sequence). V gave up 10 bases and J gave up 12 bases, with 18 bases separating them. The CDR3 DNA is TGTGCCACCCGAGTAGACGTTTACCACACCTTC. It is translated as CATRVDVYHTF.

CDR3 coding DNA: TGCGCCAGCAGCCAAGAGAATCGGGGGGTCGAGCAGTACTTC. It specifies CASSQENRGVEQYF. The J gene is TRBJ2-7, the V gene TRBV4-1; 7 bases are a match to TRBD2. The CDR3 loop spans 14 amino acids. V lost 0 bases, J lost 6 bases, and 5 bases stayed unmatched. CDR1 and CDR2 (germline): MGHRA, YSYEKL.

V gene TRBV12-3 or TRBV12-4 combines with J gene TRBJ2-1; 11 bases agree with TRBD2. This CDR3 is built from 15 residues. J lost 5 bases, V lost 6 bases, and 6 bases had no gene match. The DNA of the CDR3 is TGTGCCAGCAGACTTGGGACTAGCGGCAACAATGAGCAGTTCTTC. Amino acid sequence: CASRLGTSGNNEQFF.

This clonotype has ten or more counts. The chain is built from TRBV4-3 and TRBJ1-5, with D hard to call. The CDR3 loop spans 14 amino acids. Trimming removed 10 bases at V and 1 base at J, with 14 bases between. The germline gives CDR1 LGHNA, CDR2 YSLEER. The CDR3: CATSHSTSNQPQHF. For the CDR3, the DNA is TGCGCCACCTCCCACAGTACCAGCAATCAGCCCCAGCATTTT.

There are many counts of this clonotype. The chain employs TRBV3-1 and TRBJ2-1; 9 bases map to TRBD1. The CDR3 extends over 14 amino acids. Trimming removed 4 bases from V and 4 bases from J; junction bases left unmatched: 2. The germline gives CDR1 LGHDT, CDR2 YNNKEL (reference sequence). CDR3 in amino acids: CASSLGTGYNEQFF. CDR3 sequence (DNA): TGTGCCAGCAGCCTCGGGACAGGGTACAATGAGCAGTTCTTC.

To note about this clonotype: One end of the junction fails to match germline, which may point to a read error. The CDR3 region has the DNA TGTGCCAGCAGCTTGGAGGGGACAGGGGGAAACACCATATATTTT. This sequence encodes CASSLEGTGGNTIYF. The chain carries TRBV5-1 and TRBJ1-3; 9 bases line up with TRBD1. The germline CDR1 and CDR2 sequences are SGHRS and YFSETQ. There are 15 residues in the CDR3. Filled out from reference TRBV5-1 and TRBJ1-3, the complete variable domain reads KAGVTQTPRYLIKTRGQQVTLSCSPISGHRSVSWYQQTPGQGLQFLFEYFSETQRNKGNFPGRFSGRQFSNSRSEMNVSTLELGDSALYLCASSLEGTGGNTIYFGEGSWLTVV.

This clonotype was seen more than once but under ten times. The gene calls are TRBV30 and TRBJ2-6, with D perhaps matching TRBD1 (5 bases). This CDR3 has 18 residues. Germline lookup yields CDR1 GTSNPN and CDR2 SVGIG (reference sequence). The V end was cut by 0 bases, the J end by 1 base, with 16 bases between. CDR3 sequence (DNA): TGTGCCTGGAGTGTCCCCTCCTTCAGGGTTTCTGGGGCCAACGTCCTGACTTTC. Its protein product is CAWSVPSFRVSGANVLTF.

On this clonotype: A much larger clonotype is one base distant, so this may be a read error. This chain links TRBV7-2 with TRBJ1-5, with D uncertain. This CDR3 comprises 15 residues. Germline CDR1 is SGHTA and CDR2 is FQGNSA. With 2 bases removed from V and 9 bases from J, the gap between germline ends came to 17 bases. CDR3 nucleotide sequence: TGTGCCAGCAGCTTAAACGAAGGTAACATGATGCCCCAGCATTTT. Encoded protein: CASSLNEGNMMPQHF.

By its share, this clonotype is medium-sized (0.01 to 0.1%). This chain connects TRBV20-1 to TRBJ1-1; 9 bases match TRBD1. The CDR3 has 15 residues. V was clipped by 3 bases and J by 4 bases; unmatched bases: 9. CDR1 and CDR2 (germline): DFQATT, SNEGSKA (reference sequence). The CDR3 nucleotides are TGCAGTGCTAGCATGACAGGGGGAAAGGGCACTGAAGCTTTCTTT. As protein: CSASMTGGKGTEAFF.

This clonotype was seen at least ten times. This chain joins TRBV20-1 and TRBJ1-4; weak D call: TRBD1 (5 bases). V was cut by 6 bases and J by 4 bases, with 9 bases left in between. This CDR3 spans 12 amino acids. Germline values: CDR1 DFQATT, CDR2 SNEGSKA (reference sequence). The CDR3 DNA sequence: TGCAGTGCGCTAAGGGGTAATGAAAAACTGTTTTTT. It yields the protein CSALRGNEKLFF.

This clonotype was recorded at least ten times. This sequence joins TRBV3-1 and TRBJ2-7; 10 positions match TRBD2. The V gene's germline CDR1 is LGHDT and CDR2 YNNKEL (reference sequence). CDR3 length: 15 residues. Trimming removed 1 base from V and 4 bases from J; junction bases left unmatched: 4. The CDR3, as DNA: TGTGCCAGCAGCCAAGGCCCGGGACTAGCGTACGAGCAGTACTTC. Its protein product is CASSQGPGLAYEQYF.

This clonotype was recorded many times. The chain joins TRBV20-1 to TRBJ1-1, with D possibly TRBD1 on 5 matching bases. V was pared by 1 base and J by 6 bases, with 18 bases between. The CDR3 is made up of 15 amino acids. Per germline, CDR1 DFQATT and CDR2 SNEGSKA (reference sequence). CDR3 protein: CSARVPGGIRSEAFF. CDR3 bases: TGCAGTGCTAGAGTTCCGGGGGGGATAAGATCTGAAGCTTTCTTT.

There are many counts of this clonotype. The chain uses TRBV7-9 and TRBJ2-7, with 11 bases lining up with TRBD2. Germline CDR1 reads SEHNR; CDR2 reads FQNEAQ (reference sequence). Trimming removed 6 bases from V and 5 bases from J; junction bases left unmatched: 9. The CDR3 loop spans 15 amino acids. DNA for the CDR3: TGTGCCAGCAGTTTATACGGACTAGCGGGTGACGAGCAGTACTTC. Amino acids: CASSLYGLAGDEQYF.

This clonotype was observed at least ten times. The chain combines TRBV19 with TRBJ2-7, with a tentative D call TRBD1 (7 bases). CDR3 length: 13 residues. V was trimmed by 6 bases and J by 3 bases, leaving 12 bases between them. Germline CDR1 LNHDA, CDR2 SQIVND (reference sequence). CDR3 region: CASSRQGGYEQYF. The DNA for the CDR3 is TGTGCCAGTAGCCGACAGGGAGGCTACGAGCAGTACTTC.

This clonotype was observed many times. The chain links TRBV29-1 to TRBJ2-7; 9 positions agree with TRBD1. The CDR3 runs to 15 residues. Trimming cost V 6 bases and J 3 bases; bases outside gene matches: 12. Germline CDR1 and CDR2: SQVTM and ANQGSEA. The CDR3 DNA is TGCAGCGTCGAGACAGGGGGTGAAACTCTCTACGAGCAGTACTTC. It codes for CSVETGGETLYEQYF.

This clonotype was observed at least ten times. The gene calls are TRBV6-4 and TRBJ2-1; TRBD2 agrees at 10 bases. With V trimmed by 6 bases and J by 15 bases, 5 bases remained unmatched. Germline assignment: CDR1 MRHNA and CDR2 SNTAGT. The length of the CDR3 is 11 residues. Here the CDR3 reads CASRSGGALFF. The CDR3 DNA is TGTGCCAGCAGAAGCGGGGGGGCACTGTTCTTC.

This clonotype was observed many times. The rearrangement uses TRBV9 and TRBJ2-7; D may correspond to TRBD1 or TRBD2 (5 bases each). The CDR3 has 15 residues. Germline V gives CDR1 SGDLS, CDR2 YYNGEE. Trimming left V 0 bases short and J 2 bases short, with 12 bases between. The CDR3 DNA reads as TGTGCCAGCAGCGTAGCTGACTCGGGACCCTACGAGCAGTACTTC. Its translation is CASSVADSGPYEQYF.

The table lists this clonotype with a few counts. A junction boundary mismatches the germline segment, possibly from a read error. The chain employs TRBV30 and TRBJ1-5, with D uncertain. Germline V gene data show CDR1 as GTSNPN and CDR2 as SVGIG (reference sequence). The CDR3 is 12 residues long. The CDR3 is CASSDSNQPQHF. Here the CDR3 DNA reads TGTGCCTCGAGTGATAGCAATCAGCCCCAGCATTTT. Full variable domain (remainder filled in from reference TRBV30 and TRBJ1-5): SQTIHQWPATLVQPVGSPLSLECTVEGTSNPNLYWYRQAAGRGLQLLFYSVGIGQISSEVPQNLSASRPQDRQFILSSKKLLLSDSGFYLCASSDSNQPQHFGDGTRLSIL.

This clonotype has ten or more counts. The rearrangement uses TRBV5-1 and TRBJ2-3; D might be TRBD2 (5 bases). The germline V gene encodes CDR1 SGHRS and CDR2 YFSETQ. The V end lost 2 bases, the J end lost 0 bases, and 10 bases lay between the germline ends. The CDR3 has 15 residues. The chain's CDR3 is CASSLERPSTDTQYF. Here the CDR3 DNA reads TGCGCCAGCAGCTTAGAGCGGCCTAGCACAGATACGCAGTATTTT.

As regards this clonotype: A much larger clone is a single base away; this may be a read error. The V and J genes are TRBV6-1 and TRBJ1-1; weak D call: TRBD1 (5 bases). Germline V gene lookup returns CDR1 MNHNS and CDR2 SASEGT. The CDR3 has 13 amino acids. Between the trimmed V and J ends, which lost 5 bases and 2 bases, there was a span of 9 bases. In DNA form, the CDR3 reads TGTGCCAGCAGTCGGACATACAACACTGAAGCTTTCTTT. Its protein is CASSRTYNTEAFF.

This clonotype has ten or more counts. V usage is TRBV7-9 and J usage is TRBJ1-6; D gene ambiguous. Germline assignment: CDR1 SEHNR and CDR2 FQNEAQ (reference sequence). The CDR3 has 12 amino acids. The V and J ends lost 5 bases and 5 bases respectively, with 4 bases between them. The CDR3 spells CASSNDNSPLHF. The DNA of the CDR3 is TGTGCCAGCAGCAATGATAATTCACCCCTCCACTTT.

This clonotype occurred many times. This sequence joins TRBV20-1 and TRBJ2-1; TRBD1 agrees at 8 bases. Unmatched junction bases numbered 4, after V lost 1 base and J lost 5 bases. This CDR3 is built from 14 residues. Germline V lookup: CDR1 DFQATT, CDR2 SNEGSKA (reference sequence). In nucleotides, the CDR3 is TGCAGTGCTAGAGGGGGACAGGTTAACAATGAGCAGTTCTTC. It is translated as CSARGGQVNNEQFF.

This clonotype was picked up many times. This chain links TRBV6-1 with TRBJ1-1, with a tentative D call TRBD1 (5 bases). The CDR3 is 13 residues long. Trimming pared 3 bases from V and 5 bases from J, leaving 10 bases between. Per germline, CDR1 MNHNS and CDR2 SASEGT. CDR3 nucleotide sequence: TGTGCCAGCAGTGACCGTGGGGGAACTGAAGCTTTCTTT. It encodes CASSDRGGTEAFF.

At least ten counts were recorded for this clonotype. V usage is TRBV20-1 and J usage is TRBJ2-6; maybe TRBD1 (5 bases). The CDR3 contains 14 residues. V lost 1 base, J lost 1 base, and 5 bases lay in between. Germline V gene data show CDR1 as DFQATT and CDR2 as SNEGSKA (reference sequence). Here the CDR3 reads CSARAGSGANVLTF. CDR3 bases: TGCAGTGCTAGAGCAGGGTCTGGGGCCAACGTCCTGACTTTC.

Ten or more counts support this clonotype. This chain links TRBV20-1 with TRBJ2-1; TRBD2 matches 12 bases. J lost 4 bases, V lost 2 bases, and 15 bases had no gene match. Per the germline V gene, CDR1 is DFQATT and CDR2 is SNEGSKA (reference sequence). The CDR3 totals 19 residues. CDR3 sequence: CSARSLAGGPREGYNEQFF. Written as DNA, the CDR3 is TGCAGTGCTAGATCACTAGCGGGGGGTCCCAGGGAGGGTTACAATGAGCAGTTCTTC.

The sample holds many counts of this clonotype. V and J are TRBV20-1 and TRBJ2-7; D remains ambiguous. This CDR3 has 13 amino acids. Germline CDR1 DFQATT, CDR2 SNEGSKA (reference sequence). The V end was cut by 2 bases, the J end by 0 bases, with 8 bases between. CDR3 residues: CSARSVNSYEQYF. The CDR3 DNA reads as TGCAGTGCTAGATCCGTCAACTCCTACGAGCAGTACTTC.

Ten or more counts support this clonotype. The rearrangement joins TRBV5-8 to TRBJ2-3; 7 nucleotides align to TRBD1. Germline CDR1 and CDR2: SGHTS and YDEGEE. The length of the CDR3 is 15 residues. Trimming cost V 2 bases and J 0 bases; bases outside gene matches: 3. The CDR3 sequence: CASSLGTVSTDTQYF. CDR3 sequence (DNA): TGTGCCAGCAGCTTAGGGACAGTTAGCACAGATACGCAGTATTTT.

This clonotype was observed at least ten times. V usage is TRBV24-1 and J usage is TRBJ1-2; D uncertain. Deletions cut 5 bases from V and 3 bases from J, with 24 bases between. The CDR3 totals 18 residues. Germline CDR1 and CDR2: KGHDR and SFDVKD. The CDR3 nucleotides read TGTGCCACCAGTGGATCTTCGCCAGACGGAGCCGCCCACTATGGCTACACCTTC. This gives the protein CATSGSSPDGAAHYGYTF.